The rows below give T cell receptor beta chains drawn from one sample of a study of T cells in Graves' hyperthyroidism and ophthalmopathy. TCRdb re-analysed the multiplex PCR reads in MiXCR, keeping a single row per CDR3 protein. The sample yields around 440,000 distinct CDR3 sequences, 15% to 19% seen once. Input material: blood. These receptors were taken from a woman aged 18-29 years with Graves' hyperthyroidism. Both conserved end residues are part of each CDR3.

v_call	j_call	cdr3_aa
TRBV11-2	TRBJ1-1	CASSLDLRAVRTEAFF
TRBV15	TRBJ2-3	CATSRDPGDTQYF
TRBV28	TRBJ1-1	CASRASLGRTEAFF
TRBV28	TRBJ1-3	CASTPRDRHRNTIYF
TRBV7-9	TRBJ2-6	CASSLSGRVGTNVLTF
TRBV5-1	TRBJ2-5	CASSRGLGDLATQYF
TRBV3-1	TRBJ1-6	CASSQGDRRSSLHF
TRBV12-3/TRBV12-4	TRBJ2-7	CASSLKTGYSEQYF
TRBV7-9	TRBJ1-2	CASSLGTGGVDGYTF
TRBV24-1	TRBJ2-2	CATSDFGGPNTGELFF
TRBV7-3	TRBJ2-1	CASSPYQYNEQFF
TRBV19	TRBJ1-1	CASTRGLETEAFF
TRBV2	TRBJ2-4	CASSRTEGKNIQYF
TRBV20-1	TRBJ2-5	CSASPRAGRETQYF
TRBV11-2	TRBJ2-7	CASTEPSPPLEQYF
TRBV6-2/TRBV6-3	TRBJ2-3	CVSSYGRGGADTQYF
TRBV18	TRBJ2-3	CASSPGNRVLGTDTQYF
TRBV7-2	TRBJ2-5	CAGSLGGGQETQYF
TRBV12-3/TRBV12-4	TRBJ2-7	CASSGGQGYEQYF
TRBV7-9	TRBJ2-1	CASSRGQGYNEQFF
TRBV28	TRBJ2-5	CASSFILALKETQYF
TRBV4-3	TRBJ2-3	CASSQDRVAGGPTDTQYF
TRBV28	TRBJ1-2	CASRKVAIFNYGYTF
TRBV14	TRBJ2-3	CASSLYGLGPDTQYF
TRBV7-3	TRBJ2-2	CASSSGWKLAGELFF
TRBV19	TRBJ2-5	CASNPGGETQYF
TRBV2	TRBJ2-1	CASSESHGLAGEVF
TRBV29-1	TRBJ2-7	CSVHTPGEQYF
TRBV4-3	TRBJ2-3	CASSQDLPGVSTDTQYF
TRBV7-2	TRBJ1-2	CASSLLVSDYGYTF
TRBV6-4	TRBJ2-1	CASSEGQDYNEQFF
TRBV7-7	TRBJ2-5	CASSLAEGAQETQYF
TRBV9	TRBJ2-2	CASSSRGGKATGELFF
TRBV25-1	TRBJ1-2	CATTGDQSYGYTF
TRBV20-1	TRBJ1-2	CSAGGSRRDSDYYGYTF
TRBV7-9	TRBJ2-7	CASSFGGRYEQYF
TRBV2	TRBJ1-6	CASSERATVYNSPLHF
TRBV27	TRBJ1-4	CASSGTATNEKLFF
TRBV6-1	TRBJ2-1	CASSAGTAYNEQFF
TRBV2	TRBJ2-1	CASSEEVLRSSYNEQFF
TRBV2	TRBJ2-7	CASSERQGIYEQYF
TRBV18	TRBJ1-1	CASSPFSVVITEAFF
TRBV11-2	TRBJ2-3	CASSLELAGLSTDTQYF
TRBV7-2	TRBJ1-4	CASSGRTGLNEKLFF
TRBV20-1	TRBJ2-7	CSAYGDYEQYF
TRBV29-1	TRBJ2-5	CSVGSGSLRETQYF
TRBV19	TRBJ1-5	CASTPIWDTPYSNQPQHF
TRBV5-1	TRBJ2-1	CASSLGLAGVSSRSNEQFF
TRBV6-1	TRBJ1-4	CASTRISGTRNNEKLFF
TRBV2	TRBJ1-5	CASSEMAGDNQPQHF
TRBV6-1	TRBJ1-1	CASSLLGSKTEAFF
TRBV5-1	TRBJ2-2	CASSLAALSGTGELFF
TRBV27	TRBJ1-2	CASRQTGTYGYTF
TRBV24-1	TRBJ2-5	CATSDYETQYF